This TCR beta chain is from a study of blood T cell repertoires in COVID-19. Study overall: Material from acute and convalescent COVID-19 was sourced from the United States, Italy and Spain.

TCRdb's copy holds only in-frame clones and misses some; the assay was immunoSEQ multiplex PCR. The repertoire holds 250,000 to 300,000 clones, with roughly 88% as singletons. Donors were grouped by their self-reported clinical history. Recovered participants had two consecutive negative NP/OP PCR tests, healthcare professional clearance, or symptom resolution. This CDR3 contains 16 residues. Germline V lookup: CDR1 SGDLS, CDR2 YYNGEE. The V segment lost 0 bases and the J segment 1 base; nucleotides outside the gene matches: 5. The origin of this receptor is a woman in her twenties or thirties who had recovered from COVID-19. The sample taken for sequencing was PBMCs or T cells enriched from blood (not recorded which). The genes are TRBV9 and TRBJ2-3, with 7 bases identical to TRBD2. The CDR3 protein is CASSVELGGGTDTQYF. CDR3 bases: TGTGCCAGCAGCGTAGAGCTGGGAGGGGGCACAGATACGCAGTATTTT.